These 30 T cell receptor beta chains were sequenced from one sample in a study of cytomegalovirus exposure and HLA in healthy donors. This PCR relied on a set of 60 Vbeta primers and 13 Jbeta primers. Generated by immunoSEQ multiplex PCR, the TCRdb table keeps only in-frame clones and is missing some. The profile shows about 89,000 clones, roughly 79% of them singletons. Sequenced material: PBMCs. These receptors all stem from a male donor in good health and CMV-seronegative.

The CDR3 bases are TGTGCCAGCAGCTCGCACCCCCGACAGGGGAGCTACACCTTC. This gives the protein CASSSHPRQGSYTF. The chain employs TRBV7-2 and TRBJ1-2; 8 bases are a match to TRBD1. CDR1 is SGHTA, CDR2 FQGNSA, per germline. The CDR3 spans 14 residues. The J segment lost 9 bases and the V segment lost 4 bases, leaving 10 bases of the junction unmatched.

This clone was found once. The CDR3 DNA sequence: TGTGCCAGTAGTGCGGGACAGGCGAACACTGAAGCTTTCTTT. Translated, it gives CASSAGQANTEAFF. The J gene is TRBJ1-1, the V gene TRBV19; 8 bases map to TRBD1. CDR3 size: 14 residues. Germline loops: CDR1 LNHDA, CDR2 SQIVND (reference sequence). V shed 5 bases and J 1 base; nucleotides not matched to a gene: 3. The whole variable domain, filled in from reference TRBV19 and TRBJ1-1, reads DGGITQSPKYLFRKEGQNVTLSCEQNLNHDAMYWYRQDPGQGLRLIYYSQIVNDFQKGDIAEGYSVSREKKESFPLTVTSAQKNPTAFYLCASSAGQANTEAFFGQGTRLTVV.

This chain connects TRBV28 to TRBJ2-7; D is possibly TRBD1 (6 bases). Between the trimmed V and J ends, which lost 5 bases and 3 bases, there was a span of 8 bases. In germline, CDR1 is MDHEN, CDR2 SYDVKM. This CDR3 contains 12 residues. The CDR3 here is CASSGQFYEQYF. The DNA for the CDR3 is TGTGCCAGCAGTGGACAGTTCTACGAGCAGTACTTC.

The rearrangement links TRBV9 to TRBJ2-4, with 11 bases that match TRBD2. CDR3 length: 15 amino acids. Germline V gene lookup returns CDR1 SGDLS and CDR2 YYNGEE. V shed 3 bases and J 8 bases; nucleotides not matched to a gene: 7. CDR3 coding DNA: TGTGCCAGCAGCGCAGTAGCGGGGGGGCTCGACATTCAGTACTTC. This sequence encodes CASSAVAGGLDIQYF. Using reference TRBV9 and TRBJ2-4 for the parts outside the CDR3, the full variable domain is DSGVTQTPKHLITATGQRVTLRCSPRSGDLSVYWYQQSLDQGLQFLIQYYNGEERAKGNILERFSAQQFPDLHSELNLSSLELGDSALYFCASSAVAGGLDIQYFGAGTRLSVL.

This clone was detected a few times. The J gene is TRBJ2-5, the V gene TRBV7-2; D possibly corresponds to TRBD1 (6 bases). With 5 bases removed from V and 1 base from J, the gap between germline ends came to 14 bases. Germline assignment: CDR1 SGHTA and CDR2 FQGNSA. The CDR3 has 15 residues. Here the CDR3 reads CASSPSGRGQETQYF. The CDR3 region has the DNA TGTGCCAGCAGCCCCTCAGGCAGGGGCCAAGAGACCCAGTACTTC.

The genes are TRBV7-2 and TRBJ1-2, with D hard to call. This CDR3 comprises 13 residues. Deletions cut 1 base from V and 4 bases from J, with 7 bases between. Germline CDR1 reads SGHTA; CDR2 reads FQGNSA. The CDR3 bases are TGTGCCAGCAGCTTAGGGGAGATCTATGGCTACACCTTC. It is translated as CASSLGEIYGYTF. Based on the CDR3 plus reference TRBV7-2 and TRBJ1-2, the full variable domain is GAGVSQSPSNKVTEKGKDVELRCDPISGHTALYWYRQSLGQGLEFLIYFQGNSAPDKSGLPSDRFSAERTGGSVSTLTIQRTQQEDSAVYLCASSLGEIYGYTFGSGTRLTVV.

The J gene is TRBJ1-1, the V gene TRBV7-9; TRBD1 is a possible D gene (6 bases). Germline V CDR1 and CDR2: SEHNR, FQNEAQ (reference sequence). V was clipped by 5 bases and J by 5 bases, with 9 bases between them. The CDR3 totals 12 residues. This CDR3 reads CASSVTGTEAFF. The CDR3 nucleotides are TGTGCCAGCAGCGTAACAGGGACTGAAGCTTTCTTT.

The gene calls are TRBV11-2 and TRBJ2-3; D call uncertain. Germline CDR1 reads SGHAT; CDR2 reads FQNNGV. The V gene lost 0 bases and the J gene lost 3 bases, with 10 bases spanning the gap. The length of the CDR3 is 15 residues. Here the CDR3 reads CASSLDLRLTDTQYF. For the CDR3, the DNA is TGTGCCAGCAGCTTAGATCTGAGGCTTACAGATACGCAGTATTTT.

The chain is built from TRBV6-6 and TRBJ2-5; 7 bases map to TRBD2. The junction had 5 bases not matched to a gene; V was cut back by 5 bases and J by 5 bases. The CDR3 loop spans 13 amino acids. Germline loops: CDR1 MNHNY, CDR2 SVGAGI (reference sequence). As DNA, the CDR3 is TGTGCCAGCAGTGGGAGCGGGACGGAGACCCAGTACTTC. Its translation is CASSGSGTETQYF.

The V and J genes are TRBV6-5 and TRBJ1-2; 9 bases line up with TRBD1. CDR3 length: 14 residues. V gave up 6 bases and J gave up 8 bases; unmatched junction bases: 10. The germline CDR1 and CDR2 sequences are MNHEY and SVGAGI. The CDR3 DNA follows: TGTGCCAGCAGGCCCACAGGGGGCGCTGGAGGCTACACCTTC. This codes for CASRPTGGAGGYTF.

V gene TRBV15 combines with J gene TRBJ2-3, with a tentative D call TRBD1 (5 bases). The germline V and J ends were trimmed by 1 base and 4 bases, with 18 bases remaining between them. The CDR3 runs 17 residues. Looked up from germline, CDR1 is LNHNV and CDR2 is YYDKDF (reference sequence). CDR3 coding DNA: TGTGCCACCAGCAGAGTACGTTTCGGGTTAGGGGCAGATACGCAGTATTTT. It translates to CATSRVRFGLGADTQYF.

As DNA, the CDR3 is TGTGCCAGCAGCTTGCGGGGGAGGGGGGACAATGAGCAGTTCTTC. Encoded protein: CASSLRGRGDNEQFF. This rearrangement joins TRBV7-6 to TRBJ2-1, with D maybe TRBD2 (7 bases). Germline assignment: CDR1 SGHVS and CDR2 FNYEAQ. V dropped 3 bases and J dropped 5 bases, with 14 bases sitting between them. This CDR3 has 15 residues.

CDR3 in amino acids: CSAGTSYNEQFF. For the CDR3, the DNA is TGCAGCGCCGGGACTTCCTACAATGAGCAGTTCTTC. V and J are TRBV29-1 and TRBJ2-1; maybe TRBD2 (6 bases). Trimming shortened V by 7 bases and J by 1 base, and 8 bases separated the two germline ends. The germline CDR1 and CDR2 sequences are SQVTM and ANQGSEA. The length of the CDR3 is 12 residues.

This clone showed up just a few times. The rearrangement links TRBV7-2 to TRBJ2-1; TRBD2 aligns across 8 bases. CDR3 length: 15 amino acids. With 0 bases clipped from V and 9 bases from J, the junction kept 7 bases outside the gene matches. Per the germline V gene, CDR1 is SGHTA and CDR2 is FQGNSA. This CDR3 is CASSLAGGVRGEQFF. CDR3 DNA sequence: TGTGCCAGCAGCTTAGCCGGGGGGGTGAGAGGTGAGCAGTTCTTC.

This clone was counted only a few times. This chain connects TRBV5-1 to TRBJ1-2; 7 nucleotides align to TRBD1. Per the germline V gene, CDR1 is SGHRS and CDR2 is YFSETQ. The CDR3 sequence is 15 residues long. The V and J ends lost 0 bases and 8 bases, in that order; junction bases with no gene match: 10. CDR3 bases: TGCGCCAGCAGCTTGGCCGACGGGACAGCGCGGGGCTACACCTTC. It specifies CASSLADGTARGYTF. The full variable domain, its missing parts supplied by reference TRBV5-1 and TRBJ1-2, is KAGVTQTPRYLIKTRGQQVTLSCSPISGHRSVSWYQQTPGQGLQFLFEYFSETQRNKGNFPGRFSGRQFSNSRSEMNVSTLELGDSALYLCASSLADGTARGYTFGSGTRLTVV.

This chain uses TRBV21-1 with TRBJ2-3; the table's D call, TRBD1, was not checked against the DNA. TRBV21-1 is given as a pseudogene. The CDR3 has 13 amino acids. The CDR3 loop reads CASSRGRTDTQYF. The CDR3 nucleotides are TGTGCCAGCAGCAGGGGGCGCACAGATACGCAGTATTTT.

The CDR3 nucleotides are TGTGCCAGTAGTCCTGCTCCCGGGTCTAACACTGAAGCTTTCTTT. This sequence encodes CASSPAPGSNTEAFF. The chain carries TRBV19 and TRBJ1-1; D not resolved. The CDR3 runs 15 residues. Germline lookup yields CDR1 LNHDA and CDR2 SQIVND (reference sequence). Trimming removed 5 bases at V and 2 bases at J, with 15 bases between.

The rearrangement joins TRBV27 to TRBJ1-5; TRBD1 might be the D (6 bases). V was pared by 3 bases and J by 5 bases, with 8 bases between. The germline V gene has CDR1 MNHEY and CDR2 SMNVEV (reference sequence). The CDR3 spans 13 residues. The CDR3 loop is CASSLDRDQPQHF. The CDR3 nucleotides read TGTGCCAGCAGTTTGGACAGAGATCAGCCCCAGCATTTT.

This chain joins TRBV4-3 and TRBJ2-7; tentative D call: TRBD1 (6 bases). Trimming took off 0 bases at V and 4 bases at J, with 22 bases between the two ends. There are 18 residues in the CDR3. Germline loops: CDR1 LGHNA, CDR2 YSLEER. The CDR3 reads CASSQDLYETGNGYEQYF. CDR3 nucleotides: TGCGCCAGCAGCCAAGACCTATACGAAACAGGGAACGGGTACGAGCAGTACTTC.

J is TRBJ1-1 and V is TRBV5-1; 8 bases agree with TRBD1. Germline V gene lookup returns CDR1 SGHRS and CDR2 YFSETQ. The V segment lost 8 bases and the J segment 8 bases; nucleotides outside the gene matches: 17. This CDR3 is built from 15 residues. The CDR3 DNA sequence: TGCGCCAGTGGACCGGGCGGGACAGGCAATAGGGAAGCTTTCTTT. Translating it yields CASGPGGTGNREAFF.

The chain combines TRBV19 with TRBJ2-7; 11 bases map to TRBD1. This CDR3 is built from 15 residues. V was pared by 6 bases and J by 5 bases, with 9 bases of the junction left unmatched. From germline, CDR1 is LNHDA and CDR2 SQIVND (reference sequence). The CDR3 loop reads CASSTGGTGGDEQYF. In nucleotides, the CDR3 is TGTGCCAGTAGCACCGGCGGGACAGGGGGTGACGAGCAGTACTTC.

This chain connects TRBV5-1 to TRBJ1-4, with a weak D call TRBD1 (5 bases). Germline assignment: CDR1 SGHRS and CDR2 YFSETQ. Trimming removed 4 bases at V and 6 bases at J, with 13 bases between. There are 14 residues in the CDR3. CDR3 protein: CASSPGGVDEKLFF. The CDR3 nucleotides are TGCGCCAGCAGCCCGGGGGGGGTGGATGAAAAACTGTTTTTT.

The chain carries TRBV7-9 and TRBJ1-2; D might be TRBD1 (6 bases). The V and J ends lost 10 bases and 7 bases respectively, with 22 bases between them. This CDR3 has 14 amino acids. Germline V lookup: CDR1 SEHNR, CDR2 FQNEAQ (reference sequence). The CDR3 loop reads CATPTMGGRGGYTF. In nucleotides, the CDR3 is TGTGCCACCCCGACGATGGGGGGGCGCGGTGGCTACACCTTC.

J is TRBJ1-1 and V is TRBV25-1, with TRBD1 matching over 9 bases. Germline V CDR1 and CDR2: MGHDK, SYGVNS. The CDR3 is 15 amino acids. Trimming cost V 1 base and J 7 bases; bases outside gene matches: 7. CDR3 residues: CASSEFGQGNYEAFF. In nucleotides, the CDR3 is TGTGCCAGCAGTGAATTTGGACAGGGGAATTATGAAGCTTTCTTT.

The chain carries TRBV2 and TRBJ2-5; D gene uncertain. In germline, CDR1 is SNHLY, CDR2 FYNNEI. V was shortened by 0 bases and J by 6 bases, with 11 bases between the two germline ends. The CDR3 sequence is 14 residues long. The CDR3 loop is CASSEATSRKTQYF. The DNA of the CDR3 is TGTGCCAGCAGTGAAGCGACCAGCAGGAAGACCCAGTACTTC.

The chain links TRBV4-3 to TRBJ2-3, with 7 bases lining up with TRBD2. Germline loops: CDR1 LGHNA, CDR2 YSLEER. V was clipped by 4 bases and J by 3 bases; unmatched bases: 7. CDR3 length: 15 amino acids. The CDR3 nucleotides are TGCGCCAGCAGCCCCGAGGGCGGGAGAACAGATACGCAGTATTTT. It yields the protein CASSPEGGRTDTQYF.

This chain links TRBV5-8 with TRBJ2-1; tentative D call: TRBD1 (6 bases). Germline values: CDR1 SGHTS, CDR2 YDEGEE. Trimming removed 0 bases at V and 4 bases at J, with 14 bases between. This CDR3 has 16 residues. The chain's CDR3 is CASSLVVGRGYNEQFF. CDR3 sequence (DNA): TGTGCCAGCAGCTTGGTTGTCGGCAGGGGTTACAATGAGCAGTTCTTC.

The chain couples TRBV6-5 to TRBJ1-2; 8 bases map to TRBD1. The germline V gene encodes CDR1 MNHEY and CDR2 SVGAGI. Trimming took 6 bases from V and 8 from J; bases not matched to a gene: 8. This CDR3 is 13 amino acids long. CDR3 sequence (DNA): TGTGCCAGCAGCCGGACAGGGAATCGCGGCTACACCTTC. The encoded protein is CASSRTGNRGYTF.

This clone has a handful of counts. The sample holds other DNA sequences that translate to the same CDR3. CDR3 amino acids: CASSFRRQMNTEAFF. The CDR3 DNA sequence: TGTGCCAGCAGCTTTAGAAGACAAATGAACACTGAAGCTTTCTTT. J is TRBJ1-1 and V is TRBV7-8; D is unclear. V was clipped by 3 bases and J by 0 bases, with 11 bases between them. Germline CDR1 and CDR2: SGHVS and FQNEAQ. The CDR3 spans 15 residues.

This sequence joins TRBV2 and TRBJ1-4, with D unresolved. The CDR3 covers 15 residues. Germline assignment: CDR1 SNHLY and CDR2 FYNNEI. Trimming pared 6 bases from V and 0 bases from J, leaving 11 bases between. CDR3 region: CASRERAATNEKLFF. The CDR3 coding sequence is TGTGCCAGCAGAGAGAGGGCTGCAACTAATGAAAAACTGTTTTTT. Full variable domain (missing parts from reference TRBV2 and TRBJ1-4): EPEVTQTPSHQVTQMGQEVILRCVPISNHLYFYWYRQILGQKVEFLVSFYNNEISEKSEIFDDQFSVERPDGSNFTLKIRSTKLEDSAMYFCASRERAATNEKLFFGSGTQLSVL.